One T cell receptor (beta chain) is described in this entry. Primers covering all TCR V genes were used in emulsion RT-PCR on CD8+ T cells. This sample was included in a study of T cell repertoires in breast cancer. Study summary: Samples were breast cancer tumors, lymph nodes and blood from patients, and control blood. Most of the 21 tumors had ER+/PR+ status.

During the second nested PCR, blocking oligonucleotides suppressed genes that were not paired. From the emulsion pairing reads, TCRdb called clonotypes with MiXCR, one entry per CDR3 protein. The top ten clones hold 55% to 75% of a sample with about 40,000 distinct CDR3 sequences, about 41% of them seen once. The CDR3 contains 13 residues. The V end was cut by 3 bases, the J end by 1 base, with 4 bases between. Per germline, CDR1 KGHDR and CDR2 SFDVKD. The specimen sequenced was CD8+ T cells. The chain has TRBV24-1 and TRBJ2-3, with D unresolved. This clonotype was sampled from a pool of human donors with breast cancer or a healthy control (not recorded which). CDR3 loop: CATSDRRTDTQYF. DNA for the CDR3: TGTGCCACCAGTGATAGGCGCACAGATACGCAGTATTTT.